The clone carrying this T cell receptor beta chain was seen once. Its antigen remains unknown. The V end lost 6 bases, the J end lost 4 bases, and 6 bases lay between the germline ends. There are 11 residues in the CDR3. The sample originates from a study of CD8 T cells in Susac syndrome. The authors reverse transcribed roughly 0.5 to 1 ug RNA with random hexamers. The amplification used immunoSEQ multiplex PCR on TCR beta CDR3; it spanned 54 Vbeta and 13 Jbeta. TCRdb reanalysed the immunoSEQ multiplex PCR reads using MiXCR and keeps one entry per CDR3 protein. The sample shows about 250,000 distinct CDR3 sequences, 93% of them seen only once. Study-wide findings and caveats: The TCR sequencing and HLA analysis in the study involved a relatively small number of individuals, as the study acknowledged.

CD8+ and CD4+ T cells from blood underwent TCR beta sequencing, which was carried out in a high-throughput format. What was sequenced was CD4+ T cells from PBMCs. The chain recombines TRBV12-3 or TRBV12-4 with TRBJ2-5, with D unresolved. The receptor's source is a human donor with multiple sclerosis. Here the CDR3 DNA reads TGTGCCAGCAGGGTAGGAGAGACCCAGTACTTC. Its protein product is CASRVGETQYF.